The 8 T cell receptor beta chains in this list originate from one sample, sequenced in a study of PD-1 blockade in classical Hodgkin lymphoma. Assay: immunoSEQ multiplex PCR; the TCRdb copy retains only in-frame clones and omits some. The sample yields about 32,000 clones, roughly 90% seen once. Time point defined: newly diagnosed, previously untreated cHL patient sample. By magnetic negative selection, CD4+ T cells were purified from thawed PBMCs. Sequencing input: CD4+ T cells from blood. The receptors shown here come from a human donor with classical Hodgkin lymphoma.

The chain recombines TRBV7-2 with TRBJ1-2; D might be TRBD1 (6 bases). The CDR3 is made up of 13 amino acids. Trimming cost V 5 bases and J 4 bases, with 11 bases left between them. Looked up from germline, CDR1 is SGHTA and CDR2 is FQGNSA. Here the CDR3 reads CASSRTGPYGYTF. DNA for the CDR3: TGTGCCAGCAGCAGAACAGGGCCCTATGGCTACACCTTC. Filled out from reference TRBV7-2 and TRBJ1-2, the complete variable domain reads GAGVSQSPSNKVTEKGKDVELRCDPISGHTALYWYRQSLGQGLEFLIYFQGNSAPDKSGLPSDRFSAERTGGSVSTLTIQRTQQEDSAVYLCASSRTGPYGYTFGSGTRLTVV.

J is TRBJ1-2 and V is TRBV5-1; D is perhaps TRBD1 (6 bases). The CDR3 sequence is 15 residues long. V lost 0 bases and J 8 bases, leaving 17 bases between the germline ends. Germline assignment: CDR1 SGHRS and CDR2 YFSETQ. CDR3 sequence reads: CASSLGARGTAGYTF. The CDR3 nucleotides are TGCGCCAGCAGCTTGGGGGCCAGGGGTACGGCAGGCTACACCTTC.

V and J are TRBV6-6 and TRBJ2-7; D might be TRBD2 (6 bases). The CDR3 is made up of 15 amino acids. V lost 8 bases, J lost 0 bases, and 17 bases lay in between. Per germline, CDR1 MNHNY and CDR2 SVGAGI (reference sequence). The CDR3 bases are TGTGCCAGCGCCGGGGGATCCGTGAGCTCCTACGAGCAGTACGTC. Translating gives CASAGGSVSSYEQYV.

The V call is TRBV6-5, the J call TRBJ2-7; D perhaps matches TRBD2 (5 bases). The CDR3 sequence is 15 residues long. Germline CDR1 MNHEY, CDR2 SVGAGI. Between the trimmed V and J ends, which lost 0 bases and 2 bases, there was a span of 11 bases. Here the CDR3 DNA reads TGTGCCAGCAGTTACTCGAGGGTCACCGCCTACGAGCAGTACTTC. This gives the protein CASSYSRVTAYEQYF.

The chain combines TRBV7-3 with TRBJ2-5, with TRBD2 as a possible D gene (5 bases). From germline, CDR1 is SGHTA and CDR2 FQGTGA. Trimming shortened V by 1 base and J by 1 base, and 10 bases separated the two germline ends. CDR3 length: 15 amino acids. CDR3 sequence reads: CASSLSGGFQETQYF. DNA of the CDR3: TGTGCCAGCAGCTTAAGCGGAGGCTTCCAAGAGACCCAGTACTTC.

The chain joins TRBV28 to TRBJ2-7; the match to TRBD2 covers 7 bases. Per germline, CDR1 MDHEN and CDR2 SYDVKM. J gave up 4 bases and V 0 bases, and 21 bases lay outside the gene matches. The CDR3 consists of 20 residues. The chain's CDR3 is CASSLWPGGAGPTLKYEQYF. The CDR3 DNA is TGTGCCAGCAGTTTATGGCCTGGGGGAGCGGGACCTACATTAAAATACGAGCAGTACTTC.

DNA of the CDR3: TGTGCCAGCTCACCCATGACCACTACGAACACTGAAGCTTTCTTT. This gives the protein CASSPMTTTNTEAFF. The chain recombines TRBV18 with TRBJ1-1; D unresolved. CDR1 and CDR2 from the germline V gene are KGHSH and LQKENI. The CDR3 covers 15 residues. V was cut by 3 bases and J by 1 base, with 12 bases left in between.

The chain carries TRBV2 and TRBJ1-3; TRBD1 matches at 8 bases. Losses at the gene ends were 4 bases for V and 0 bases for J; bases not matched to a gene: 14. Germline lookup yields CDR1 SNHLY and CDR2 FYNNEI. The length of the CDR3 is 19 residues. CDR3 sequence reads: CASSVYFIRTGPSGNTIYF. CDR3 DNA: TGTGCCAGCAGTGTGTATTTTATTAGGACAGGGCCCTCTGGAAACACCATATATTTT.